This T cell receptor (beta chain) is drawn from a study of technical replicates of blood from several donors. V was clipped by 1 base and J by 14 bases; unmatched bases: 11. Per germline, CDR1 SEHNR and CDR2 FQNEAQ (reference sequence). This CDR3 has 14 residues. Assay: immunoSEQ multiplex PCR; the TCRdb copy retains only in-frame clones and omits some. In the table there are about 44,000 clones, around 96% of which are singletons. Sequenced material: T cells isolated from PBMCs. The rearrangement links TRBV7-9 to TRBJ2-3, with 8 bases aligning to TRBD2. This clonotype was obtained from a human donor in good health. This CDR3 is CASSLVGETSARYF. The DNA for the CDR3 is TGTGCCAGCAGCTTAGTCGGAGAGACTAGCGCCAGGTATTTT.